This T cell receptor (beta chain) is from a study of T cells in Graves' hyperthyroidism and ophthalmopathy. Germline-derived CDR1 and CDR2 are LGHNA and YSLEER. The CDR3 contains 17 residues. V was pared by 1 base and J by 5 bases, with 20 bases between. This clonotype was observed a few times. Calling Graves' hyperthyroidism stable meant ophthalmopathy did not progress within 18 months. TCR beta CDR3 sequences were amplified from RNA transcripts. Initially, a first-round RT-PCR of the TCR CDR3 employed the HTBI primer set. MiXCR was run by TCRdb on the multiplex PCR reads, yielding one entry per CDR3 protein. This table has 500,000 to 600,000 distinct CDR3 sequences, 16% appearing once.

Sequenced sample: blood. This TCR was sampled from a woman younger than 30 with Graves' hyperthyroidism. The chain has TRBV4-3 and TRBJ2-5, with D possibly being TRBD2 (5 bases). The CDR3 DNA follows: TGCGCCAGCAGCCAAGGGACCAACCTGGTGGGCGGGGAGACCCAGTACTTC. Its protein is CASSQGTNLVGGETQYF.